Listed below are T cell receptor beta chains from one sample, sequenced in a study of vaccination effects on CD4 cells after COVID-19. What these receptors recognize is not known. TCRdb's copy holds only in-frame clones and misses some; the assay was immunoSEQ multiplex PCR. The sample comprises roughly 29,000 clones, 50% to 70% of which are singletons, and around a tenth rests with the top ten. The sequenced sample was CD4+ T cells from PBMCs cultured without peptide, obtained before COVID-19 vaccination. These receptor sequences come from a human donor who received a COVID-19 vaccine. CDR3s include the opening cysteine and the closing phenylalanine or tryptophan. D genes are given only for firm matches. Size is omitted from some rows. Given values are once, few, many or a class for expanded clones.

- | TRBJ2-5 | TRBD1 | TRBV5-6 | 13 | TGTGCCAGCAGCTTGACAGGGGAGGAGACCCAGTACTTC | CASSLTGEETQYF
- | TRBJ2-1 | TRBD1 | TRBV3-1/TRBV3-2 | 15 | TGTGCCAGCAGCCAAGGGACAGGGGTAGGCAATGAGCAGTTCTTC | CASSQGTGVGNEQFF
- | TRBJ2-1 | - | TRBV11-2 | 15 | TGTGCCAGCAGCTTATTCGTAGACCCCTACAATGAGCAGTTCTTC | CASSLFVDPYNEQFF
- | TRBJ2-3 | TRBD2 | TRBV18 | 15 | TGTGCCAGCTCACCAGGACTAGCGGACTTTGAGGCGCAGTATTTT | CASSPGLADFEAQYF
- | TRBJ1-1 | - | TRBV6-1 | 13 | TGTGCCAGCAGTGAAACCACTAACACTGAAGCTTTCTTT | CASSETTNTEAFF
- | TRBJ1-1 | - | TRBV7-9 | 17 | TGTGCCAGCAGCTCCAAGAAGTCAGACAGCCTGAGGACTGAAGCTTTCTTT | CASSSKKSDSLRTEAFF
- | TRBJ1-1 | - | TRBV19 | 14 | TGTGCCAGTAGTACGGACAGCAACTGGGCTGAAGCTTTCTTT | CASSTDSNWAEAFF
- | TRBJ2-1 | TRBD2 | TRBV10-3 | 15 | TGTGCCATCGGCGGAGGACTAGCGCCTTACAATGAGCAGTTCTTC | CAIGGGLAPYNEQFF
- | TRBJ1-2 | TRBD1 | TRBV4-1 | 18 | TGCGCCAGCAGCCAAGAAGGAGGAGGACAGGGACTGGACTATGGCTACACCTTC | CASSQEGGGQGLDYGYTF
few | TRBJ2-5 | - | TRBV4-2 | 14 | TGTGCCAGCAGCCAAGATCTGAGGGGGGAGACCCAGTACTTC | CASSQDLRGETQYF
few | TRBJ2-7 | - | TRBV29-1 | 11 | TGCAGCGTCGGAAGTAGTCGCGAGCAGTACTTC | CSVGSSREQYF
few | TRBJ1-1 | - | TRBV21-1 | 16 | TGTGCCAGCAGCAAGGTGTGGCAGATCATGAACACTGAAGCTTTCTTT | CASSKVWQIMNTEAFF
few | TRBJ2-7 | TRBD2 | TRBV7-9 | 14 | TGTGCCAGCAGCTTAGGGGGGGGGTTGGACGAGCAGTACTTC | CASSLGGGLDEQYF
few | TRBJ2-7 | TRBD1 | TRBV9 | 13 | TGTGCCAGCAGCTCGCTGACAGGGAACGAGCAGTACTTC | CASSSLTGNEQYF
- | TRBJ1-3 | - | TRBV19 | 18 | TGTGCCAGTAGTATAAGGTTGGCCTACAGGGTCAGTGGAAACACCATATATTTT | CASSIRLAYRVSGNTIYF
- | TRBJ2-3 | - | TRBV12-3/TRBV12-4 | 12 | TGTGCCAGCAGTTTGAGTGCAGATACGCAGTATTTT | CASSLSADTQYF
- | TRBJ2-5 | - | TRBV12-5 | 11 | TGTGCTAGTGGTTCATGTGATACCCAGTACTTC | CASGSCDTQYF
few | TRBJ2-3 | - | TRBV5-4 | 14 | TGTGCCAGCAGTACCGGACTGAACCCAGATACGCAGTATTTT | CASSTGLNPDTQYF
once | TRBJ2-5 | - | TRBV3-1/TRBV3-2 | 13 | TGTGCCAGCAGCCCACAGTACCAAGAGACCCAGTACTTC | CASSPQYQETQYF
- | TRBJ2-5 | - | TRBV6-2/TRBV6-3 | 12 | TGTGCCAGCAGTCTGGGACAAGAGACCCAGTACTTC | CASSLGQETQYF
- | TRBJ1-2 | - | TRBV2 | 11 | TGTGCCAGCACTGATGAAGGGGGCTACACCTTC | CASTDEGGYTF
few | TRBJ2-7 | - | TRBV4-1 | 14 | TGCGCCAGCAGCCATTTAGGAGGACGGGACGAGCAGTACTTC | CASSHLGGRDEQYF
- | TRBJ1-5 | - | TRBV2 | 13 | TGTGCCAGCAGTCAACAGGAATATCAGCCCCAGCATTTT | CASSQQEYQPQHF
- | TRBJ2-5 | - | TRBV5-1 | 14 | TGCGCCAGCAGCTCACAAGGGGGAGGAGAGACCCAGTACTTC | CASSSQGGGETQYF
few | TRBJ2-1 | - | TRBV19 | 13 | TGTGCCAGTAGTCCCAGGGACTTGAATGAGCAGTTCTTC | CASSPRDLNEQFF
few | TRBJ1-3 | - | TRBV29-1 | 12 | TGCAGCGCCGAGGGTCCTGGAAACACCATATATTTT | CSAEGPGNTIYF